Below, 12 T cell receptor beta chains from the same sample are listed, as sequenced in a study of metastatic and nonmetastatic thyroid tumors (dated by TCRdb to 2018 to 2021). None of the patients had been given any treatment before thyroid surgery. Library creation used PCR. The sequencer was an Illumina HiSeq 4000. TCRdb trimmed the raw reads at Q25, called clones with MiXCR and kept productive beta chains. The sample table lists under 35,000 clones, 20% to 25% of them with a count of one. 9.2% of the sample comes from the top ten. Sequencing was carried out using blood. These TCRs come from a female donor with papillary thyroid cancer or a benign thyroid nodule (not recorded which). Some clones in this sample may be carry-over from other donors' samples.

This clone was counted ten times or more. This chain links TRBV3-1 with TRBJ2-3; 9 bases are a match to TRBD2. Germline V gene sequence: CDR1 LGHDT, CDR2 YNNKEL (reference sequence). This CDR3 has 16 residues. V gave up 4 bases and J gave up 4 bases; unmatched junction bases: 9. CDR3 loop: CASSRSSGSGADTQYF. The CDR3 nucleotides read TGTGCCAGCAGCCGGAGTAGCGGGAGCGGCGCAGATACGCAGTATTTT.

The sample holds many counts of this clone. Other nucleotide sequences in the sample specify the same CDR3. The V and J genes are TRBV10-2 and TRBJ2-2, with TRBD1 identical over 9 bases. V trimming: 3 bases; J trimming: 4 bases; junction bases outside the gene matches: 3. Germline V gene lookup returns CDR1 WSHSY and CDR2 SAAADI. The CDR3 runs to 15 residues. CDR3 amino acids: CASSDGTGLTGELFF. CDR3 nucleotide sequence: TGCGCCAGCAGTGACGGGACAGGGCTCACCGGGGAGCTGTTTTTT.

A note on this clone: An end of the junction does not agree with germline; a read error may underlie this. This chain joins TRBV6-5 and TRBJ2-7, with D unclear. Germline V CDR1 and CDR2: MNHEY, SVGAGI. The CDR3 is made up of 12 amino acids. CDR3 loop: CASISRLYEQNF. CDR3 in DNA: TGTGCCAGCATTTCAAGACTGTACGAGCAGAACTTC.

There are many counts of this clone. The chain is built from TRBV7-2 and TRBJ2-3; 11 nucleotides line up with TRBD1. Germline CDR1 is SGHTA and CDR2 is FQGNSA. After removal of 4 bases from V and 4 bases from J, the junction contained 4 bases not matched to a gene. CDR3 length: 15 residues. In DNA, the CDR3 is TGTGCCAGCAGCTGGTGGGGACAGGGGGCAGATACGCAGTATTTT. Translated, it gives CASSWWGQGADTQYF.

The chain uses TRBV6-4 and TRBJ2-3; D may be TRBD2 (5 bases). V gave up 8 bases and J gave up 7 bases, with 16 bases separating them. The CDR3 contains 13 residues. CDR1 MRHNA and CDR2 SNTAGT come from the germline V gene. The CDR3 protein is CASGGCGPYTQYF. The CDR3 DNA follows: TGTGCCAGCGGAGGTTGCGGACCATATACGCAGTATTTT.

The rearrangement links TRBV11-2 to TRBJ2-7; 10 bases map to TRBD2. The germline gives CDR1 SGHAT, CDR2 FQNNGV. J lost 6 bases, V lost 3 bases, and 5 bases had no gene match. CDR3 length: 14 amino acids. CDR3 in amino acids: CASSFSGGYGEQYF. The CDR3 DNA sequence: TGTGCCAGCAGCTTTAGCGGGGGGTACGGCGAGCAGTACTTC.

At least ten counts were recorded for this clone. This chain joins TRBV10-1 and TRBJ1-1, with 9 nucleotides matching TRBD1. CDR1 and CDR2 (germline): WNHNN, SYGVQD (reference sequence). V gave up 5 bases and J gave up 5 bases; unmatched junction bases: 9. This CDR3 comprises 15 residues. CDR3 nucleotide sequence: TGCGCCAGCAGTCCCGAACAGGGGGCGCGGACTGAAGCTTTCTTT. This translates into CASSPEQGARTEAFF.

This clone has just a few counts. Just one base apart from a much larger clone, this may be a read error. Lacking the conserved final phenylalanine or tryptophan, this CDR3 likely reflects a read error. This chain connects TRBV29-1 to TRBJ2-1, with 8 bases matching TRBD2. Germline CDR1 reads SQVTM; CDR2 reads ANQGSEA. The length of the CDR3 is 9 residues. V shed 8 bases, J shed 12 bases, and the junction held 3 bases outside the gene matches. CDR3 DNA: TGCAGCACGGGAGGGGGGCAGTTCTCC. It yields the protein CSTGGGQFS.

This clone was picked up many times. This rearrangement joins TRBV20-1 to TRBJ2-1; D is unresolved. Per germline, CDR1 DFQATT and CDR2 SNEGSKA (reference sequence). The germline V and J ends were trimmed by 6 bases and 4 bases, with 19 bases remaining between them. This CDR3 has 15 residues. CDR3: CSAHPRQTSYNEQFF. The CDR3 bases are TGCAGTGCACATCCCCGGCAGACGTCATACAATGAGCAGTTCTTC.

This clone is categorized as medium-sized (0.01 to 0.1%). In DNA, the CDR3 is TGTGCCAGCAGTTACCCCCGGGACCCGAATGAGCAGTTCTTC. Translation gives CASSYPRDPNEQFF. The chain recombines TRBV6-2 or TRBV6-3 with TRBJ2-1, with D tentatively TRBD1 or TRBD2 (5 bases each). V was pared by 2 bases and J by 7 bases, with 12 bases between. Germline V gene data show CDR1 as MNHEY and CDR2 as SVGEGT. This CDR3 has 14 amino acids.

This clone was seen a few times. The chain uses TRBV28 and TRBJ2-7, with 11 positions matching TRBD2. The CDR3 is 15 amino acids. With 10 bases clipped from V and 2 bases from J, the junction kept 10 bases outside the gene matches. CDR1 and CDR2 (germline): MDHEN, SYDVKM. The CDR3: CATKRTGLAAYEQYF. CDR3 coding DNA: TGTGCCACCAAAAGGACGGGACTAGCGGCCTACGAGCAGTACTTC. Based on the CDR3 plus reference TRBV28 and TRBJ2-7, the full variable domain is DVKVTQSSRYLVKRTGEKVFLECVQDMDHENMFWYRQDPGLGLRLIYFSYDVKMKEKGDIPEGYSVSREKKERFSLILESASTNQTSMYLCATKRTGLAAYEQYFGPGTRLTVT.

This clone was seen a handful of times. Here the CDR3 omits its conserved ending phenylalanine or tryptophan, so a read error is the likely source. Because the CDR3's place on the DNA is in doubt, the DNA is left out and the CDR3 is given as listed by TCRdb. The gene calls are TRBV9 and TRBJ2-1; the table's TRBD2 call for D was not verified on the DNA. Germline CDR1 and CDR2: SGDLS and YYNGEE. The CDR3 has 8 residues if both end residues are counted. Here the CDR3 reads CASSVLAG.